The clone carrying this T cell receptor (beta chain) was recorded only once. Antigen: not known. This entry is derived from a study of T cell responses to AZD1222 COVID-19 vaccine. General study points: Rises in breadth and depth of Spike-specific TCRs came after two AZD1222 doses.

Assay: immunoSEQ multiplex PCR; the TCRdb copy retains only in-frame clones and omits some. Of 110,000 or so clones in the sample, roughly 90% are singletons; the top ten hold 9.5% to 15%. The CDR3 totals 17 residues. J gave up 4 bases and V 6 bases, and 15 bases lay outside the gene matches. CDR1 and CDR2 from the germline V gene are MNHNY and SVGAGI (reference sequence). Here the sequenced sample was peripheral blood, taken on day 0 of MenACWY control vaccination. The chain carries TRBV6-6 and TRBJ1-3; 7 positions agree with TRBD1. This sequence originates from an adult in good health. In DNA form, the CDR3 reads TGTGCCAGCAGCCGATGGGCCGGCGAACAGGGGGGAAACACCATATATTTT. Encoded protein: CASSRWAGEQGGNTIYF.